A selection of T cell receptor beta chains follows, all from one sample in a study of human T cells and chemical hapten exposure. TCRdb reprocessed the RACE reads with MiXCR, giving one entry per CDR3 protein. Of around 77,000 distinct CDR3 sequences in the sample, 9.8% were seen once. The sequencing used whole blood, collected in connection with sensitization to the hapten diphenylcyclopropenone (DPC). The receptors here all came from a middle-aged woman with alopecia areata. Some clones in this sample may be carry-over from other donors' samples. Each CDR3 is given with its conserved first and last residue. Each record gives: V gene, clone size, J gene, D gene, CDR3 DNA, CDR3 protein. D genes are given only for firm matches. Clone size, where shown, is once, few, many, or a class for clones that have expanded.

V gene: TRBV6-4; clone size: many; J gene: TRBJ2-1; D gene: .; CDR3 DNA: TGTGCCAGCAGCCCCGTAGGGGACGGGCCCAATGAGCAGTTCTTC; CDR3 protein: CASSPVGDGPNEQFF
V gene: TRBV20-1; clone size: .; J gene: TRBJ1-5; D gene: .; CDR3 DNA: TGCAGTGCTCTACAGGTCAATCAGCCCCAGCATTTT; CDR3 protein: CSALQVNQPQHF
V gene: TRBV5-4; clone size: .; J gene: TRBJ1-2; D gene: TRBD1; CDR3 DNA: TGTGCCAGCACCGGGGACAGGGGTATCTCTGGCTGCACCTTC; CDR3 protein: CASTGDRGISGCTF
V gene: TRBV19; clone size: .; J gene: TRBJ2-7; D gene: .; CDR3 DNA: TGTGCCAGTAGTACATCCTGGACGGTGTCCTACGAGCAGTACTTC; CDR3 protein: CASSTSWTVSYEQYF
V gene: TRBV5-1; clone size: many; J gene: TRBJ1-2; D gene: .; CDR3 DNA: TGCGCCAGCACGGGGACCCATGGCTACACCTTC; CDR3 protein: CASTGTHGYTF
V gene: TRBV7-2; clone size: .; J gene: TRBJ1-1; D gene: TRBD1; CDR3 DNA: TGTGCCAGCAGCTTAGTTAGATGGGACAGGGGTCTGAACACTGAAGCTTTCTTT; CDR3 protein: CASSLVRWDRGLNTEAFF
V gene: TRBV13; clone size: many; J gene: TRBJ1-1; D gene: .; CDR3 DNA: TGTGCCAGCAGCCCGATAATGAACACTGAAGCTTTCTTT; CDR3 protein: CASSPIMNTEAFF
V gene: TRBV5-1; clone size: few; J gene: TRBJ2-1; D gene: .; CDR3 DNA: TGCGCCAGCAGCTTGGCCTATCCGTACAATGAGCAGTTCTTC; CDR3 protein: CASSLAYPYNEQFF
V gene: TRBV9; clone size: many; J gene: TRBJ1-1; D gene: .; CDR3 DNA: TGTGCCAGCAGCGTTTACGAGGACACTGAAGCTTTCTTT; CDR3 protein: CASSVYEDTEAFF
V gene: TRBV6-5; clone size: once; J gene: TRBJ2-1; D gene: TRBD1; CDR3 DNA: TGTGCCAACCTTCGGGACAGAGACACGCACAATGAGCAGTTCTTC; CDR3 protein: CANLRDRDTHNEQFF
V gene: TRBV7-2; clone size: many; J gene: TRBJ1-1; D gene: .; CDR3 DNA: TGTGCCAGCAGCTCTAGCGTCCGGACTGAAGCTTTCTTT; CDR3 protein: CASSSSVRTEAFF
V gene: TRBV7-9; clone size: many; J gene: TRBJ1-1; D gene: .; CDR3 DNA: TGTGCCAGCAGCTTAACTGCGGGGACTGAAGCTTTCTTT; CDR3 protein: CASSLTAGTEAFF
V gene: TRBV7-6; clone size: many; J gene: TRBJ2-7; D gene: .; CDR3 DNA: TGTGCCAGCAGCTCGGCGACCAGGGTTGGTCACTCCTACGAGCAGTACTTC; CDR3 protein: CASSSATRVGHSYEQYF
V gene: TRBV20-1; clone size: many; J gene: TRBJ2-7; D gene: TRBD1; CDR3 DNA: TGCAGTGCCAATACAGGGGGGAGGTCCGAGCAGTACTTC; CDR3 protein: CSANTGGRSEQYF
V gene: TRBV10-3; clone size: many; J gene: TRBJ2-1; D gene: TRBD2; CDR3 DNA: TGTGCCACAACGGGACTAGCGGGGGACCGGGCCAAATACAATGAGCAGTTCTTC; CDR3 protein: CATTGLAGDRAKYNEQFF
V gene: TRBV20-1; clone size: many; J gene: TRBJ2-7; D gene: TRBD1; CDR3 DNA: TGCAGTGCTAGAAGACAGGGGGGCGAGCAGTACTTC; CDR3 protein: CSARRQGGEQYF
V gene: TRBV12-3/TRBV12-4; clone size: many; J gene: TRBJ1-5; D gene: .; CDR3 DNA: TGTGCCAGCAGTTTAGCCAGTGAACAGCCCCAGCATTTT; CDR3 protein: CASSLASEQPQHF
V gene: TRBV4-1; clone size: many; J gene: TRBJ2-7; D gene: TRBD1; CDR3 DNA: TGCGCCAGCAGCCAAGTACAGGGGGCCTACGAGCAGTACTTC; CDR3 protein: CASSQVQGAYEQYF
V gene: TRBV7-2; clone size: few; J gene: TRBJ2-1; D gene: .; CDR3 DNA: TGCGCCAGCAGCTCCTTCGGGGCGGTAGGAGGGGGTGAGCAGTTCTTC; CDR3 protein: CASSSFGAVGGGEQFF
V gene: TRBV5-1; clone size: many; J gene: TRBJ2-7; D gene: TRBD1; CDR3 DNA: TGCGCCAGCAGCTTAGAAGGGACAGGAGTCTACGAGCAGTACTTC; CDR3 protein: CASSLEGTGVYEQYF
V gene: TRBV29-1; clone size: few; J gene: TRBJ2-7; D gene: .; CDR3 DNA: TGCAGCGTTGAGGGACCGAAAGAGCAGTACTTC; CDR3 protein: CSVEGPKEQYF
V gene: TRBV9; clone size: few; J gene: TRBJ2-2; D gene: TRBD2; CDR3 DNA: TGTGCCAGCAGCATAACTAGCGGGGGCACCGGGGAGCTGTTTTTT; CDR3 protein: CASSITSGGTGELFF
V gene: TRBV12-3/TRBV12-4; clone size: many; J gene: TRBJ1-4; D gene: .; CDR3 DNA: TGTGCCAGCAGTTTCGGTCCGAATGAAAAACTGTTTTTT; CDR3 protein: CASSFGPNEKLFF
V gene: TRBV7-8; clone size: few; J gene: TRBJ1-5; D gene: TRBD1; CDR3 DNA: TGTGCCAGCAGCCTGTGGGACAGCCCAACGGGAAATCAGCCCCAGCATTTT; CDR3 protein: CASSLWDSPTGNQPQHF
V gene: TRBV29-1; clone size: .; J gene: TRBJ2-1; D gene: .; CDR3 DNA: TGCAGCGTTGAAGATGGGAGCAATGAGCAGTTCTTC; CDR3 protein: CSVEDGSNEQFF
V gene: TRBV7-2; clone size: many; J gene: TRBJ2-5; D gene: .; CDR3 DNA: TGTGCCAGCAGCTTAGGGGCAGGGCGGGAAGAGACCCAGTACTTC; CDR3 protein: CASSLGAGREETQYF
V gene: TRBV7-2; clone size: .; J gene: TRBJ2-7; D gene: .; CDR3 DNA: TGTGCCAGCAGCTTAAATGAGGTTGCGTACGAGCAGTACTTC; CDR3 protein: CASSLNEVAYEQYF
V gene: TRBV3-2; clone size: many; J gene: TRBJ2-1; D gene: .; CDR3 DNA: TGTGCCAGCAGCCCCAAGCGAGGAACTAGCGGGGGGGGTTTAGATGAGCAGTTCTTC; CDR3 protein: CASSPKRGTSGGGLDEQFF
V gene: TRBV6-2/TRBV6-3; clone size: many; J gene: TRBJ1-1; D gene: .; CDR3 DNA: TGTGCCAGCAGTACATACAGCACTGAAGCTTTCTTT; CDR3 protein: CASSTYSTEAFF
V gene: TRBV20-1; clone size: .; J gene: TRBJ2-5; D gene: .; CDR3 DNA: TGCAGTGCTAGGCTTTTGGAGGGGGGAGAGACCCAGTACTTC; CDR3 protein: CSARLLEGGETQYF
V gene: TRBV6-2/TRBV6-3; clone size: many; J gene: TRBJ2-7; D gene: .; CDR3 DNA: TGTGCCAGCAGCAACCCCTCCGAGCAGTACTTC; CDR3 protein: CASSNPSEQYF
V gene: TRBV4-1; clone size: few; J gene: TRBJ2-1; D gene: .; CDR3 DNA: TGCGCCAGCAGCCAAGCGCTTGGGGGTCGAGATGAGCAGTTCTTC; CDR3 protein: CASSQALGGRDEQFF
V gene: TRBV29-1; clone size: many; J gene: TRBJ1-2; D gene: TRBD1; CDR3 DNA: TGCAGCGTTGAGGCCCCACCGAAACAGGGGGCTAGGGGCTACACCTTC; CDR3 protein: CSVEAPPKQGARGYTF